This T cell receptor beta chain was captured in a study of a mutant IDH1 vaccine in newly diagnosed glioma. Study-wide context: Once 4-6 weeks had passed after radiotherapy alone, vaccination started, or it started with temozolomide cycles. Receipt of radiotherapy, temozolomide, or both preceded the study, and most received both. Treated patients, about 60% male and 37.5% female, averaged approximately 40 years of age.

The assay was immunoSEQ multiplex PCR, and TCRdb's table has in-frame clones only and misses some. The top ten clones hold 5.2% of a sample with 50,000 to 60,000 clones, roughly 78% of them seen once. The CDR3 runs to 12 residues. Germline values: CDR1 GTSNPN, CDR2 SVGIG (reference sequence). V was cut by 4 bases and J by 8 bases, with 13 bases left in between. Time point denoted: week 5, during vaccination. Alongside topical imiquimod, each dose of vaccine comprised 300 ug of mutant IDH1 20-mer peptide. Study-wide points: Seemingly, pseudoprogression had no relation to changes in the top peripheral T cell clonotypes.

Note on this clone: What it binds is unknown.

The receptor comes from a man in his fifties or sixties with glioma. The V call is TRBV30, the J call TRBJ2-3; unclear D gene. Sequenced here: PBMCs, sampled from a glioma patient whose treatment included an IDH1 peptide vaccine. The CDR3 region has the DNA TGTGCCTGGATACTGCCGAGTGGTACGCAGTATTTT. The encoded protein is CAWILPSGTQYF.